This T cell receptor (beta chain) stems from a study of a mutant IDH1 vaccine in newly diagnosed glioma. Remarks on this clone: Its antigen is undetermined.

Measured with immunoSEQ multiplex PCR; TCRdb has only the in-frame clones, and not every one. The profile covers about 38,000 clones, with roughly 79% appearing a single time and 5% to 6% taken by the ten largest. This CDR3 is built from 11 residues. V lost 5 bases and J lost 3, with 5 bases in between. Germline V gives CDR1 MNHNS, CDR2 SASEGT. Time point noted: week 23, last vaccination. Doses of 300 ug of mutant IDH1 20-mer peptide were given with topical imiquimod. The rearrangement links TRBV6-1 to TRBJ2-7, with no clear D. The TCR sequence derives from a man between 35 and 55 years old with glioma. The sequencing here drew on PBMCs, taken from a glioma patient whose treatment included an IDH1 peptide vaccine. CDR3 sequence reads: CASSNSYEQYF. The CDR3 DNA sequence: TGTGCCAGCAGTAACAGCTACGAGCAGTACTTC.